This T cell receptor beta chain was identified during a study of T cell repertoires in cytomegalovirus infection. TCRdb re-analysed the reads in MiXCR, keeping a single row per CDR3 protein. The sample yields about 890,000 distinct CDR3 sequences, approximately 31% seen once. In germline, CDR1 is MNHEY, CDR2 SVGAGI. V was trimmed by 0 bases and J by 2 bases, leaving 9 bases between them. This CDR3 has 15 residues. This clonotype was picked up a small number of times. Its specificity is unknown. The sequence was collected from a human donor in good health (CMV status not recorded). Some clones in this sample may be carry-over from other donors' samples. Sequenced here: cultured CD8+ T cells from PBMCs, sampled from culture after CMV antigen stimulation. The chain combines TRBV6-5 with TRBJ2-3; the D is unclear. CDR3 DNA: TGTGCCAGCAGTTACTCGGGTGCTCCCACAGATACGCAGTATTTT. It is translated as CASSYSGAPTDTQYF.